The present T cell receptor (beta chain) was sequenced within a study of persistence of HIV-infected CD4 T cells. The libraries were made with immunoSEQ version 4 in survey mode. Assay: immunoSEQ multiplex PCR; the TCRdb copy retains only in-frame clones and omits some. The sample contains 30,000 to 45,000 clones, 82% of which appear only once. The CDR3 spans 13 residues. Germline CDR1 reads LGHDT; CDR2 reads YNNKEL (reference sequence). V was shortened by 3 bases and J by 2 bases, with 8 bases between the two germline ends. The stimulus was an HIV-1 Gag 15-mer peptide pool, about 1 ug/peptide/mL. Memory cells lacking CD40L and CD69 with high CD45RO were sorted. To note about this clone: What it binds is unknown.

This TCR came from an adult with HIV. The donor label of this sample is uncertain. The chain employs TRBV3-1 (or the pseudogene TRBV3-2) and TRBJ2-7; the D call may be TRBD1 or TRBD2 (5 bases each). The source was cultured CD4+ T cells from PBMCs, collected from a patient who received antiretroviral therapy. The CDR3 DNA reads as TGTGCCAGCAGCCAGGGGCGGGCCTACGAGCAGTACTTC. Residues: CASSQGRAYEQYF.